The source of this TCR beta chain is a study of blood T cell repertoires in COVID-19. Across the study: COVID-19 samples collected from the United States, Italy and Spain covered acute and convalescent phases. T cells, B-cell-depleted T cells, or PBMCs supplied cDNA or gDNA.

Germline assignment: CDR1 MDHEN and CDR2 SYDVKM. CDR3 length equals 16 residues. V lost 1 base and J lost 8, with 17 bases in between. TCRdb's copy holds only in-frame clones and misses some; the assay was immunoSEQ multiplex PCR. The profile shows some 31,000 clones, about 89% of them singletons. The sequencing sample was made of peripheral blood. This sequence was found in a man in his 70s with active COVID-19. V gene TRBV28 combines with J gene TRBJ1-4; D is unresolved. The CDR3 DNA reads TGTGCCAGCAGTTTATCCTACGGAGGCCGAGGGGAAAAACTGTTTTTT. It is translated as CASSLSYGGRGEKLFF. The full variable domain, completed using reference TRBV28 and TRBJ1-4, is DVKVTQSSRYLVKRTGEKVFLECVQDMDHENMFWYRQDPGLGLRLIYFSYDVKMKEKGDIPEGYSVSREKKERFSLILESASTNQTSMYLCASSLSYGGRGEKLFFGSGTQLSVL.